The 17 T cell receptor beta chains below were found in one sample sequenced in a study of post-analysis software for immune sequencing data. Unique-molecular-identifier-tagged TCR beta cDNA libraries were used. Via MiXCR, TCRdb re-called the PCR reads, giving one row per CDR3 protein. The sample holds roughly 160,000 distinct CDR3 sequences; around 34% are singletons and the top ten take roughly 28%. This specimen was blood, taken after autologous hematopoietic stem cell transplantation. The receptors shown here come from a girl aged 10 to 17 with multiple sclerosis.

This clonotype appeared many times. The chain joins TRBV27 to TRBJ1-2; possible D gene TRBD1, 5 bases. The V and J ends lost 6 bases and 3 bases respectively, with 17 bases between them. In germline, CDR1 is MNHEY, CDR2 SMNVEV (reference sequence). This CDR3 has 15 residues. The CDR3 reads CASSSFWGGDYGYTF. The CDR3 DNA follows: TGTGCCAGCAGCTCCTTTTGGGGCGGCGACTATGGCTACACCTTC.

This clonotype was seen more than once but under ten times. The V and J genes are TRBV29-1 and TRBJ2-1, with TRBD1 as a possible D gene (6 bases). The DNA end is more similar to TRBJ2-7, so the J call may be wrong. CDR3 size: 15 residues. The germline gives CDR1 SQVTM, CDR2 ANQGSEA. The CDR3 here is CSVHRQETGYNEQYF. The CDR3 DNA follows: TGCAGCGTTCACCGTCAGGAGACAGGCTACAATGAGCAGTACTTC.

In this sample, this clonotype turned up a few times. The rearrangement links TRBV29-1 to TRBJ1-2, with 11 bases matching TRBD1. CDR1 SQVTM and CDR2 ANQGSEA come from the germline V gene. The CDR3 loop spans 16 amino acids. V shed 5 bases and J 4 bases; nucleotides not matched to a gene: 12. This CDR3 reads CSVHTRGQGVPYGYTF. CDR3 nucleotide sequence: TGCAGCGTTCATACCCGGGGACAGGGGGTACCCTATGGCTACACCTTC.

The chain joins TRBV20-1 to TRBJ1-6; 7 bases match TRBD1. The germline CDR1 and CDR2 sequences are DFQATT and SNEGSKA (reference sequence). V was pared by 6 bases and J by 10 bases, with 18 bases of the junction left unmatched. This CDR3 has 16 amino acids. The CDR3 coding sequence is TGCAGTGCGCCCCTACCGAGACAGGGTGGGAAGTCACCCCTCCACTTT. It is translated as CSAPLPRQGGKSPLHF.

This chain uses TRBV12-3 or TRBV12-4 with TRBJ2-4; 7 nucleotides match TRBD1. Trimming cost V 6 bases and J 0 bases; bases outside gene matches: 8. The CDR3 is 16 residues long. In nucleotides, the CDR3 is TGTGCCAGCAGCCGCCGAAGGGGGCTAGCCAAAAACATTCAGTACTTC. Translated, it gives CASSRRRGLAKNIQYF.

This rearrangement joins TRBV6-1 to TRBJ1-1; tentatively, D is TRBD1 (5 bases). Germline loops: CDR1 MNHNS, CDR2 SASEGT. CDR3 length equals 15 residues. The V and J ends lost 6 bases and 4 bases respectively, with 18 bases between them. The CDR3 loop is CASSRSMTVSTEAFF. The DNA for the CDR3 is TGTGCCAGCAGCCGATCGATGACAGTATCCACTGAAGCTTTCTTT.

The chain has TRBV12-3 or TRBV12-4 and TRBJ2-7; 8 bases are a match to TRBD1. This CDR3 is built from 15 residues. V trimming: 5 bases; J trimming: 1 base; junction bases outside the gene matches: 7. The CDR3 bases are TGTGCCAGCAGTAGGGGGCAGGGGGCTTCCTACGAGCAGTACTTC. It yields the protein CASSRGQGASYEQYF.

The chain combines TRBV6-2 or TRBV6-3 with TRBJ1-2; 8 positions match TRBD1. J gave up 4 bases and V 7 bases, and 2 bases lay outside the gene matches. The CDR3 contains 12 residues. Germline V gives CDR1 MNHEY, CDR2 SVGEGT. Written as DNA, the CDR3 is TGTGCCAGCACCGGGACAGGCTATGGCTACACCTTC. It encodes CASTGTGYGYTF.

In this sample, this clonotype turned up many times. This chain uses TRBV5-1 with TRBJ2-7, with 8 positions matching TRBD2. The CDR3 runs 15 residues. After removal of 3 bases from V and 6 bases from J, the junction contained 11 bases not matched to a gene. Germline V gene sequence: CDR1 SGHRS, CDR2 YFSETQ. CDR3 bases: TGCGCCAGCAGCTGGAGGAGAGCGGGAGAACGCGAGCAGTACTTC. Its protein is CASSWRRAGEREQYF.

This clonotype was detected only a few times. V is TRBV7-9 and J is TRBJ2-1, with D uncertain. Trimming shortened V by 7 bases and J by 0 bases, and 13 bases separated the two germline ends. The germline CDR1 and CDR2 sequences are SEHNR and FQNEAQ (reference sequence). CDR3 length: 15 amino acids. The CDR3 sequence: CASTQGLSSYNEQFF. Here the CDR3 DNA reads TGTGCCAGCACCCAAGGCCTGAGCTCCTACAATGAGCAGTTCTTC.

The chain carries TRBV7-9 and TRBJ1-1; 7 positions agree with TRBD1. Trimming removed 1 base from V and 3 bases from J; junction bases left unmatched: 8. Per germline, CDR1 SEHNR and CDR2 FQNEAQ (reference sequence). The CDR3 consists of 16 residues. The CDR3 DNA reads TGTGCCAGCAGCTTAGGGGCAGGGGGAAAGGACACTGAAGCTTTCTTT. Translating it yields CASSLGAGGKDTEAFF.

The chain is built from TRBV29-1 and TRBJ2-3; D is ambiguous. Germline V gene lookup returns CDR1 SQVTM and CDR2 ANQGSEA. CDR3 size: 14 residues. Trimming took off 5 bases at V and 3 bases at J, with 15 bases between the two ends. The CDR3, as DNA: TGCAGCGTTTTTGGTCTAGATCGTACAGATACGCAGTATTTT. Protein: CSVFGLDRTDTQYF.

The chain is built from TRBV5-1 and TRBJ1-1; no clear D. Trimming took 0 bases from V and 2 from J, leaving 8 bases between them. Germline loops: CDR1 SGHRS, CDR2 YFSETQ. The CDR3 extends over 14 amino acids. In nucleotides, the CDR3 is TGCGCCAGCAGCTTGGGACGAACAAACACTGAAGCTTTCTTT. Translating it yields CASSLGRTNTEAFF.

A note on this clonotype: A much larger clone is a single base away; this may be a read error. CDR3 nucleotides: TGTGCCAGCAGCCAACTAGCGGGAGGAAACACAGATGCGCAGTATTTT. As protein: CASSQLAGGNTDAQYF. This chain joins TRBV14 and TRBJ2-3; 11 positions match TRBD2. This CDR3 region has 16 residues. Germline V CDR1 and CDR2: SGHDN, FVKESK.

About this clonotype: With a much larger clone just one base away, this may be a read error. The V gene is TRBV7-3, the J gene TRBJ2-3; no clear D. This CDR3 is 14 amino acids long. Germline CDR1 and CDR2: SGHTA and FQGTGA. V was cut by 6 bases and J by 1 base, with 11 bases left in between. The CDR3 coding sequence is TGTGCCAGCAGTCAAGGGCACGGCACAGATACGCAGTATTTT. Amino acid sequence: CASSQGHGTDTQYF.

This clonotype was found once. The junction and the germline gene differ at one end; a read error may be behind it. The chain has TRBV7-2 and TRBJ2-7; TRBD2 matches at 7 bases. The CDR3 covers 15 residues. Germline CDR1 SGHTA, CDR2 FQGNSA. CDR3 sequence: CASSLALAVAYEQYF. CDR3 in DNA: TGCGCCAGCAGCTTAGCCCTAGCGGTAGCCTACGAGCAGTACTTC.

Only a few counts were recorded for this clonotype. This rearrangement joins TRBV11-3 to TRBJ1-6; D call uncertain. V lost 3 bases and J 5 bases, leaving 2 bases between the germline ends. The CDR3 has 12 amino acids. Per the germline V gene, CDR1 is SGHNT and CDR2 is YENEEA. The CDR3 coding sequence is TGTGCCAGCAGCTTCCATAATTCACCCCTCCACTTT. This translates into CASSFHNSPLHF.